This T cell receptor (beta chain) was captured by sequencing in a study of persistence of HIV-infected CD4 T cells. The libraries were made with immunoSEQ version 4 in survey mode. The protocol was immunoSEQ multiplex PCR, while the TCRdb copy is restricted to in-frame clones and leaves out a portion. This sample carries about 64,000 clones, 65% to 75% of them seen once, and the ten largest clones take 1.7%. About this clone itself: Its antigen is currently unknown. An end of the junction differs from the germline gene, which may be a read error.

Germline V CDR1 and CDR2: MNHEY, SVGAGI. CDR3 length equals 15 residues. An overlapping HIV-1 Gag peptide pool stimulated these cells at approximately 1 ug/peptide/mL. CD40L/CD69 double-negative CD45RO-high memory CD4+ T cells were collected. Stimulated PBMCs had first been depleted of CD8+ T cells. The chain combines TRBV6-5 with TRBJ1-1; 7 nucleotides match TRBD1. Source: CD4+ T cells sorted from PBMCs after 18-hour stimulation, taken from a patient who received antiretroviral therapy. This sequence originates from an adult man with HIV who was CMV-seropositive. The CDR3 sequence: CASTYDNRGNTEAFF. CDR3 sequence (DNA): TGTGCCAGCACTTACGATAACAGGGGGAACACTGAAGCTTTCTTT.